The present T cell receptor beta chain was sequenced within a study of T cells after yellow fever vaccination. Study-level findings and limits: Once the booster was given, most primary-vaccination clones reappeared, at more than 95% for CD4 and 88% for CD8.

Concerning this clonotype: Antigen unknown.

TCRdb reprocessed the 5' RACE reads with MiXCR, giving one entry per CDR3 protein. The sample carries around 230,000 distinct CDR3 sequences, roughly 6.8% recorded once. CDR1 SGHAT and CDR2 FQNNGV come from the germline V gene. V gave up 4 bases and J gave up 9 bases; unmatched junction bases: 12. The CDR3 has 15 amino acids. This specimen consisted of CD4+ T cells sorted from PBMCs, obtained on the day of the yellow fever booster vaccination. This chain connects TRBV11-2 to TRBJ2-1; 7 bases are shared with TRBD2. The receptor was derived from a man aged 30 to 39 who received the YFV17D yellow fever vaccine. The CDR3, as DNA: TGTGCCAGCAGCTCCCCTCTTACTAGCGTCGGTGAGCAGTTCTTC. It is translated as CASSSPLTSVGEQFF.